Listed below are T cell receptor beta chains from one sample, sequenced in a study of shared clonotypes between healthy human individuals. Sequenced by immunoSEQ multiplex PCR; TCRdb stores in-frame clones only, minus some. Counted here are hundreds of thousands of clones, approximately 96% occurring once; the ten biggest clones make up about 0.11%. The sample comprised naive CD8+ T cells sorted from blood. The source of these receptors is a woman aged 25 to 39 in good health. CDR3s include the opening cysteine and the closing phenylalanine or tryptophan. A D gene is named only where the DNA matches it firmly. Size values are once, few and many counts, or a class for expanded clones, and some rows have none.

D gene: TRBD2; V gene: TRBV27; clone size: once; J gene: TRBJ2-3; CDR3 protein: CASSLVAGVGPDTQYF; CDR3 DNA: TGTGCCAGCAGTTTAGTAGCGGGAGTCGGCCCAGATACGCAGTATTTT
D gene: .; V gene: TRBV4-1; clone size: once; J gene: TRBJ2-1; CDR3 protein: CASSQGTGRDEQFF; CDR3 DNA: TGCGCCAGCAGCCAAGGGACGGGAAGGGATGAGCAGTTCTTC
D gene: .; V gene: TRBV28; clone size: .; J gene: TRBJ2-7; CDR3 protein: CASSLSSGGTYEQYF; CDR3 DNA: TGTGCCAGCAGTTTATCCTCGGGTGGCACCTACGAGCAGTACTTC
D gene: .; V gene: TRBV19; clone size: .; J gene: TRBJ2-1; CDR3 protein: CASSISGVGNEQFF; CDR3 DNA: TGTGCCAGTAGTATTTCAGGGGTAGGCAATGAGCAGTTCTTC
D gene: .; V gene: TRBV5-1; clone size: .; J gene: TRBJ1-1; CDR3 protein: CASKLGMNTEAFF; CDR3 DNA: TGCGCCAGCAAACTCGGAATGAACACTGAAGCTTTCTTT
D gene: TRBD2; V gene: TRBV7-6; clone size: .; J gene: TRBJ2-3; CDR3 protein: CASSRGLAGGTDTQYF; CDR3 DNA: TGTGCCAGCAGCAGGGGACTAGCGGGGGGCACAGATACGCAGTATTTT
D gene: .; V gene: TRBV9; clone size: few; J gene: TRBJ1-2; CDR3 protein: CASAGDGYTF; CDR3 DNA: TGTGCCAGCGCTGGTGATGGCTACACCTTC
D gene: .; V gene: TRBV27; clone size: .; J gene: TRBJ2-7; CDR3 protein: CASSRLEQYF; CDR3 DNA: TGTGCCAGCAGTCGTCTCGAGCAGTACTTC
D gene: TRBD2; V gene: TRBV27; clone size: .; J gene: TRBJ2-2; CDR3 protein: CASSLGLAGNTGELFF; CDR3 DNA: TGTGCCAGCAGCTTGGGACTAGCGGGTAACACCGGGGAGCTGTTTTTT
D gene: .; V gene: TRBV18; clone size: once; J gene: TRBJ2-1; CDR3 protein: CASSPWTDNEQFF; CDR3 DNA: TGTGCCAGCTCACCGTGGACAGACAATGAGCAGTTCTTC
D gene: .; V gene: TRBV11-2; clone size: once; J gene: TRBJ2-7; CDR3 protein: CASSLDGRYSYEQYF; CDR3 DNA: TGTGCCAGCAGCTTAGACGGGCGGTACTCCTACGAGCAGTACTTC